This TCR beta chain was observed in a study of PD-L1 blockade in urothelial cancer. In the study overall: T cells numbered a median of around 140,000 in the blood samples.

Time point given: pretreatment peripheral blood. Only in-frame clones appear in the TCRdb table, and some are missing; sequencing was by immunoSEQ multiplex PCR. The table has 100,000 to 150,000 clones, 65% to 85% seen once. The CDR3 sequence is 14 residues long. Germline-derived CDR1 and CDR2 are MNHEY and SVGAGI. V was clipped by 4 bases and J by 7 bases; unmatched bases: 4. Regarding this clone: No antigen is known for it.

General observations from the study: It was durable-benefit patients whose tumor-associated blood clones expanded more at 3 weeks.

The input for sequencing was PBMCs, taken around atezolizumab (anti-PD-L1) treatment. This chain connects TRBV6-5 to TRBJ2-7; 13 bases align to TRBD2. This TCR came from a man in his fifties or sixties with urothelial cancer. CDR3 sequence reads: CASSSGLAGYEQYF. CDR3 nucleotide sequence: TGTGCCAGCAGTTCGGGACTAGCGGGATATGAGCAGTACTTC.